The present entry profiles one T cell receptor (beta chain) with its context. Antigen: not known. This sample is drawn from a study of OX40 agonist ivuxolimab in advanced cancers. Study details: Six ivuxolimab dose levels, 0.01 to 10 mg/kg, were given intravenously every 2 weeks.

The study's findings and limits: Expanded clones were, on average, more numerous among CD8+ T cells than CD4+. Expansion of clones was among the lowest in partial responders at 0.1-3.0 mg/kg.

Trimming cost V 4 bases and J 3 bases, with 10 bases left between them. The CDR3 loop spans 13 amino acids. Germline lookup yields CDR1 MNHNS and CDR2 SASEGT. Profiled with immunoSEQ multiplex PCR; TCRdb holds only in-frame clones, not every one. The table lists 65,000 to 90,000 clones, approximately 85% of them singletons. The clonotype comes from an adult with an advanced solid tumor such as melanoma, head and neck, liver or kidney cancer. The sample consisted of CD4+ or CD8+ T cells sorted from blood, taken in a trial of the OX40 agonist ivuxolimab. The V gene is TRBV6-1, the J gene TRBJ2-7; D may be TRBD1 (6 bases). In nucleotides, the CDR3 is TGTGCCAGCAGTGCCCGGACAGACTACGAGCAGTACTTC. It translates to CASSARTDYEQYF.